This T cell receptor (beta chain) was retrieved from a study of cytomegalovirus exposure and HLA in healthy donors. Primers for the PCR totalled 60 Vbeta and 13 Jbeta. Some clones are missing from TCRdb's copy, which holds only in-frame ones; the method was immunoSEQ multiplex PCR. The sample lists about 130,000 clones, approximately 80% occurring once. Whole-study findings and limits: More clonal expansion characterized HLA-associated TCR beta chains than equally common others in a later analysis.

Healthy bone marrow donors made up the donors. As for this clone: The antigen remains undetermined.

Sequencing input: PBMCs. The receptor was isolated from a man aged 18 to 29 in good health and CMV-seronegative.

DNA for the CDR3: TGTGCCAGCAGCTTAGGAATAGGGGCCAATCTGGGCACTGAAGCTTTCTTT. This gives the protein CASSLGIGANLGTEAFF. This chain joins TRBV11-2 and TRBJ1-1; a possible D gene is TRBD1 (5 bases). Deletions cut 1 base from V and 4 bases from J, with 19 bases between. The CDR3 spans 17 residues. Germline V gene data show CDR1 as SGHAT and CDR2 as FQNNGV.